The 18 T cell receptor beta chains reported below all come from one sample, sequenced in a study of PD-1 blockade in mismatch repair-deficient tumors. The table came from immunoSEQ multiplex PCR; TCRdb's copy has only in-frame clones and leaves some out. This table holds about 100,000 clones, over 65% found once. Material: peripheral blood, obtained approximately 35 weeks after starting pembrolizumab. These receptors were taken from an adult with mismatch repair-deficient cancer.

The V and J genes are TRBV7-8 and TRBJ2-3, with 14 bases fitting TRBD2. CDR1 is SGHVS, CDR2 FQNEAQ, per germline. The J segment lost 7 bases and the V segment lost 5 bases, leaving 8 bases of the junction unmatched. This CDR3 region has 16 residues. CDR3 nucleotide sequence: TGTGCCAGCAGCCCGTCGGGACTAGCGGGAGTACATACGCAGTATTTT. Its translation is CASSPSGLAGVHTQYF.

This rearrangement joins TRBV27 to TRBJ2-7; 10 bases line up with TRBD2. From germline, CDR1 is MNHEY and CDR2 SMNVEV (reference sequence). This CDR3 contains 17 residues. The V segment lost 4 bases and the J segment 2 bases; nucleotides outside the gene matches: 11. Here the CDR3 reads CASSSTPRLAGAYEQYF. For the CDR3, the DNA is TGTGCCAGCAGTTCCACCCCAAGGCTAGCGGGAGCCTACGAGCAGTACTTC.

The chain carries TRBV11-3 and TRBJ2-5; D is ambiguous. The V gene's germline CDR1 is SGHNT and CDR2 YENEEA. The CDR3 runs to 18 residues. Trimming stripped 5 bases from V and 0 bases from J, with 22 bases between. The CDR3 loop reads CASSQRRDKGWYQETQYF. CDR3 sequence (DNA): TGTGCCAGCAGCCAACGTAGGGATAAGGGATGGTACCAAGAGACCCAGTACTTC.

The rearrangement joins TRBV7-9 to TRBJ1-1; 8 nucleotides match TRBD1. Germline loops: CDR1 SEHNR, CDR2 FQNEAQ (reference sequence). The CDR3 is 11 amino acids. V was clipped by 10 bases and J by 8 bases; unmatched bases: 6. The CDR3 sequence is CATIQGGEAFF. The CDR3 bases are TGTGCCACCATACAGGGGGGGGAAGCTTTCTTT.

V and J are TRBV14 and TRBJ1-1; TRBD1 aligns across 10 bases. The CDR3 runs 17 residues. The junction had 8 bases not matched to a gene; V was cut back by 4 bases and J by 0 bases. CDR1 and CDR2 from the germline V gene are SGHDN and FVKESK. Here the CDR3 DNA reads TGTGCCAGCAGCCCTCGTCCCGGGACAGGGGTGAACACTGAAGCTTTCTTT. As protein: CASSPRPGTGVNTEAFF.

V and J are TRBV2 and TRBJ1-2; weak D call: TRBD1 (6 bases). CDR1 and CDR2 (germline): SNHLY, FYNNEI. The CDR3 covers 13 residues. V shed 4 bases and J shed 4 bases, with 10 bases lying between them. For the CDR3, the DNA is TGTGCCAGCAGTGGAGGCAGGGGCTATGGCTACACCTTC. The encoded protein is CASSGGRGYGYTF.

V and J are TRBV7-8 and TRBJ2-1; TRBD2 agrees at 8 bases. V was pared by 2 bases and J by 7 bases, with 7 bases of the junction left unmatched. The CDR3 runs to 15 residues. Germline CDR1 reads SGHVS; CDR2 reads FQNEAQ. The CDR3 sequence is CASSLLAGGRNEQFF. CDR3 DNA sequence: TGTGCCAGCAGCTTACTGGCGGGAGGTAGGAATGAGCAGTTCTTC.

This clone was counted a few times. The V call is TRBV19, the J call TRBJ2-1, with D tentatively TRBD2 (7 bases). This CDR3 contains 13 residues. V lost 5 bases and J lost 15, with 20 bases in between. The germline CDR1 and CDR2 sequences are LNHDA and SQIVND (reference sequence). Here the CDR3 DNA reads TGTGCCAGTAGTCTTTTGGGGGGGCGGGAGACGTTCTTC. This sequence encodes CASSLLGGRETFF.

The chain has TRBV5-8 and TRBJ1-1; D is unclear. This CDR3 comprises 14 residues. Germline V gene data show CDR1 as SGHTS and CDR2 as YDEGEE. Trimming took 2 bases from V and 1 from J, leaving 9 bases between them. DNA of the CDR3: TGTGCCAGCAGCTTATGGGCGGCGAACACTGAAGCTTTCTTT. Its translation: CASSLWAANTEAFF.

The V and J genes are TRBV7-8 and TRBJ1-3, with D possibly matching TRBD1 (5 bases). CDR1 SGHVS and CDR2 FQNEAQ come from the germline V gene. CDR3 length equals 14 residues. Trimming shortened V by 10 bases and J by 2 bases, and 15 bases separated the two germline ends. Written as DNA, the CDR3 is TGTGCCACCAGTGCGGTGGGGGCTGGAAACACCATATATTTT. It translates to CATSAVGAGNTIYF.

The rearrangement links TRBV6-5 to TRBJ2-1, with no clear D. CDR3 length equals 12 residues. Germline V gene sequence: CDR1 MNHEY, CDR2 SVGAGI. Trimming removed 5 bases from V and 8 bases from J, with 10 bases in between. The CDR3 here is CASSPGSYEQFF. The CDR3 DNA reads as TGTGCCAGCAGTCCTGGCTCATATGAGCAGTTCTTC.

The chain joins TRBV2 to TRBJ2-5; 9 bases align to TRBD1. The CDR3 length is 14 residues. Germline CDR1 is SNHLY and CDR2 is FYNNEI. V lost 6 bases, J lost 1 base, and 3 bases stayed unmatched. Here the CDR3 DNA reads TGTGCCAGCAGGGCGGACAGGGGCCAAGAGACCCAGTACTTC. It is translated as CASRADRGQETQYF.

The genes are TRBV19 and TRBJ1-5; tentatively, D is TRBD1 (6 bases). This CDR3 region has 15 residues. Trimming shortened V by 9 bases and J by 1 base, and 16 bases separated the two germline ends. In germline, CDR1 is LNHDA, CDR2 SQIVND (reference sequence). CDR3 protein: CASDSLGQSNQPQHF. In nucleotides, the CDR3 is TGTGCCAGCGACTCGCTGGGACAAAGCAATCAGCCCCAGCATTTT.

The CDR3 protein is CASSKDRANTGELFF. The CDR3 DNA is TGTGCCAGCAGCAAGGACAGGGCCAACACCGGGGAGCTGTTTTTT. This sequence joins TRBV7-2 and TRBJ2-2; 8 nucleotides match TRBD1. The V gene end was trimmed by 5 bases and the J gene end by 2 bases; junction bases not matched to a gene: 4. The length of the CDR3 is 15 residues. Germline CDR1 and CDR2: SGHTA and FQGNSA.

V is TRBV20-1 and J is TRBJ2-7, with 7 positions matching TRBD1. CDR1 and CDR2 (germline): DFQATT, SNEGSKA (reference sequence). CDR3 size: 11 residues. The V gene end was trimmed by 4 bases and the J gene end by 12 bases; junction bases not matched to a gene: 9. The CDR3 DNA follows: TGCAGTGCTAAGGCCCAGGGACAGACGTACTTC. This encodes CSAKAQGQTYF.

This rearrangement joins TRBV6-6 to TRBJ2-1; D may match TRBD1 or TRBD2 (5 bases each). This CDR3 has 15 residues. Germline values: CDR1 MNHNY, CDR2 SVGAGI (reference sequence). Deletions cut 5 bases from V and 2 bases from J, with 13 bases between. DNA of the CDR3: TGTGCCAGCAGTGTCCTCGGGACGGCCTACAATGAGCAGTTCTTC. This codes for CASSVLGTAYNEQFF.

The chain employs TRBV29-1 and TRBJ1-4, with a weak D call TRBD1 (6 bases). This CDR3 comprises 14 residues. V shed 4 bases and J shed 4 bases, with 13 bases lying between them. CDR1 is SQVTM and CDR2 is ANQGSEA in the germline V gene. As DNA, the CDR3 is TGCAGCGTTGGTGGGGGCTATGGTAATGAAAAACTGTTTTTT. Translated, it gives CSVGGGYGNEKLFF.

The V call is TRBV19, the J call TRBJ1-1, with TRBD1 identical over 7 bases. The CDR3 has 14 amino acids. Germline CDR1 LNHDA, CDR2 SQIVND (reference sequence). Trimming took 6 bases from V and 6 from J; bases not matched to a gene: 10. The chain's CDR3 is CASRPRQGWSEAFF. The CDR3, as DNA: TGTGCCAGTAGGCCTAGACAGGGATGGTCTGAAGCTTTCTTT.